This entry is about one T cell receptor (beta chain). The entry originates in a study of cytomegalovirus exposure and HLA in healthy donors. Germline CDR1 SGHTA, CDR2 FQGNSA. The CDR3 is made up of 17 amino acids. The J segment lost 4 bases and the V segment lost 4 bases, leaving 12 bases of the junction unmatched. PCR employed 60 Vbeta and 13 Jbeta primers. Assay used: immunoSEQ multiplex PCR; TCRdb lists only in-frame clones, some missing. The sample has about 120,000 clones, about 70% seen once. The sequencing input was PBMCs. This chain links TRBV7-2 with TRBJ2-7; TRBD2 matches at 11 bases. The TCR comes from a young man in good health and CMV-seropositive. CDR3 bases: TGTGCCAGCAGCTCCGCTCTAGCGGGGGGCCCTCAGTACGAGCAGTACTTC. Translation gives CASSSALAGGPQYEQYF.